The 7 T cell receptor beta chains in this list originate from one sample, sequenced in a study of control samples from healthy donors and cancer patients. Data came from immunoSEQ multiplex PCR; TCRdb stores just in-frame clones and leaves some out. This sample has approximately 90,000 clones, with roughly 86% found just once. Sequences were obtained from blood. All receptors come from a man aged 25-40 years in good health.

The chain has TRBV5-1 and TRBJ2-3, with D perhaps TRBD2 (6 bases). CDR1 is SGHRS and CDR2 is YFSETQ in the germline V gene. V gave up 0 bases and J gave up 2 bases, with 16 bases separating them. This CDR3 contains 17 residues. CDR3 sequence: CASSLGLTSKITDTQYF. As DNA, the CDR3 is TGCGCCAGCAGCTTGGGACTTACTAGCAAGATCACAGATACGCAGTATTTT.

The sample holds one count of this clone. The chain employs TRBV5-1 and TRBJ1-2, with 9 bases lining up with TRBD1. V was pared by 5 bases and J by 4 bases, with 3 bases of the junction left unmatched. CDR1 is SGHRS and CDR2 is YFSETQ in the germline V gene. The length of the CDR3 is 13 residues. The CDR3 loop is CASRETGGYGYTF. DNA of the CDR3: TGCGCCAGCAGGGAGACAGGGGGCTATGGCTACACCTTC.

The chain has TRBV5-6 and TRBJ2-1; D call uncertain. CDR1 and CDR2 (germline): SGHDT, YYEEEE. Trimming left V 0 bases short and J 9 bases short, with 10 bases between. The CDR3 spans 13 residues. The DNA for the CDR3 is TGTGCCAGCAGCTTGGAGCTATTCGGTGAGCAGTTCTTC. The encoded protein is CASSLELFGEQFF.

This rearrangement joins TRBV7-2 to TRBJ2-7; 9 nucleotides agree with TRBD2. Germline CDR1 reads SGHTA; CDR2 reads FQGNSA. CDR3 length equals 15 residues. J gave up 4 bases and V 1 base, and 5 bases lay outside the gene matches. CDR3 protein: CASSLGRGLAYEQYF. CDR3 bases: TGTGCCAGCAGCTTAGGGAGGGGACTAGCTTACGAGCAGTACTTC.

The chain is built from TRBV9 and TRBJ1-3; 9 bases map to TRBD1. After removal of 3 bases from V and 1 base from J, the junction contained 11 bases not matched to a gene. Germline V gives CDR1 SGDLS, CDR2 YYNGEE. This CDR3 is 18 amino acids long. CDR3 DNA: TGTGCCAGCAGCGGATCGGGACAGGGTTATGGATCTGGAAACACCATATATTTT. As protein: CASSGSGQGYGSGNTIYF.

As DNA, the CDR3 is TGTGCCAGCAGTTCCTTCGTGAACACTGAAGCTTTCTTT. It translates to CASSSFVNTEAFF. V gene TRBV27 combines with J gene TRBJ1-1; D is unresolved. The germline V gene has CDR1 MNHEY and CDR2 SMNVEV (reference sequence). CDR3 length: 13 residues. V was clipped by 4 bases and J by 0 bases, with 6 bases between them.

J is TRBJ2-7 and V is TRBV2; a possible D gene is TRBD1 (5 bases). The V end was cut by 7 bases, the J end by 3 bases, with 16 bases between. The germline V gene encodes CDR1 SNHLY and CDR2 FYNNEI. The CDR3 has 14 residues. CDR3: CASTPDDSIYEQYF. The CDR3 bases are TGTGCCAGCACTCCCGACGACAGCATCTACGAGCAGTACTTC.